In this sample, the clone carrying this T cell receptor (beta chain) turned up once. PCR was performed a second time for about 7 to 12 cycles using a sample-barcoded 5' primer and a J-beta primer mix. TCRdb passed the 5' RACE reads through MiXCR, listing each CDR3 protein once. The data hold around 990,000 distinct CDR3 sequences, with around two fifths observed a single time. This entry comes from a study of blood T cells in healthy people across ages. Germline V lookup: CDR1 KGHDR, CDR2 SFDVKD. The CDR3 spans 15 residues. V shed 8 bases and J 13 bases; nucleotides not matched to a gene: 16. This clonotype was sampled from a man between 18 and 35 years old in good health. Sequenced input: blood. V and J are TRBV24-1 and TRBJ2-4; 10 positions agree with TRBD1. CDR3 loop: CATIGLGQGSWEQYF. DNA for the CDR3: TGTGCCACCATCGGACTGGGACAGGGGTCGTGGGAGCAGTACTTC.